The 4 T cell receptor beta chains in this list originate from one sample, sequenced in a study of T cell responses to AZD1222 COVID-19 vaccine (dated by TCRdb to the early 2020s). Preparation of the library involved the immunoSEQ multiplex PCR assay. TCRdb stores this immuneACCESS table with in-frame sequences only. Part of the clones is absent; in the studies checked, under half of the shortfall reflects unresolved V genes, and no reason is known for the rest. The sample table holds 110,000 to 150,000 clones, of which about nine tenths were seen once. The ten most abundant clones make up 1.7% of the sample. What the time point label conveys for this sample: baseline before first vaccination. The material was peripheral blood, obtained on day 0 of AZD1222 vaccination. Source of these receptors: an adult in good health.

This chain uses TRBV18 with TRBJ2-7; D possibly corresponds to TRBD2 (5 bases). V shed 0 bases and J shed 1 base, with 10 bases lying between them. The CDR3 consists of 15 residues. The germline V gene encodes CDR1 KGHSH and CDR2 LQKENI. The CDR3 here is CASSPPRERSYEQYF. DNA for the CDR3: TGTGCCAGCTCACCACCGAGGGAGAGATCCTACGAGCAGTACTTC.

The genes are TRBV2 and TRBJ1-3; D unresolved. Germline CDR1 is SNHLY and CDR2 is FYNNEI. The CDR3 is 14 amino acids. V was clipped by 2 bases and J by 2 bases, with 7 bases between them. CDR3 DNA sequence: TGTGCCAGCAGTGAAACCAGCACTGGAAACACCATATATTTT. Residues: CASSETSTGNTIYF. The full variable domain, rest sourced from reference TRBV2 and TRBJ1-3, is EPEVTQTPSHQVTQMGQEVILRCVPISNHLYFYWYRQILGQKVEFLVSFYNNEISEKSEIFDDQFSVERPDGSNFTLKIRSTKLEDSAMYFCASSETSTGNTIYFGEGSWLTVV.

This clone has only a few counts. The V call is TRBV7-6, the J call TRBJ2-5; TRBD2 matches at 9 bases. This CDR3 region has 15 residues. V lost 5 bases and J lost 1; bases outside the gene matches: 5. In germline, CDR1 is SGHVS, CDR2 FNYEAQ. CDR3 region: CASSRAGGSQETQYF. CDR3 nucleotide sequence: TGTGCCAGCAGCCGTGCGGGAGGGTCCCAAGAGACCCAGTACTTC.

V is TRBV28 and J is TRBJ1-5, with TRBD1 as a possible D gene (6 bases). The germline V gene encodes CDR1 MDHEN and CDR2 SYDVKM. CDR3 length: 14 amino acids. The ends were cut back, 7 bases at V and 0 bases at J, with 10 bases in the middle. The DNA of the CDR3 is TGTGCCAGCATAAGGGGGTATAGCAATCAGCCCCAGCATTTT. This encodes CASIRGYSNQPQHF.